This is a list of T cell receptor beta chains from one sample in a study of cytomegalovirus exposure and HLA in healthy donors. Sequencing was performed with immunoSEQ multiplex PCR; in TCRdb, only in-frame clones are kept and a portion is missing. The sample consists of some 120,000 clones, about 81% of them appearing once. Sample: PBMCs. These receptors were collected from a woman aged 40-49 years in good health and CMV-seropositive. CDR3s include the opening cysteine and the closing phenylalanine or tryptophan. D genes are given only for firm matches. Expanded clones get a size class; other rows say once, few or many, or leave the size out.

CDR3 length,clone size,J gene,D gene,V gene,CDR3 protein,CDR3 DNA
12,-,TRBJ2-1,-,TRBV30,CAWSEAGKEQFF,TGTGCCTGGAGTGAGGCGGGAAAGGAGCAGTTCTTC
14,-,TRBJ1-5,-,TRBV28,CASSLGTRGQPQHF,TGTGCCAGCAGTTTGGGGACACGAGGTCAGCCCCAGCATTTT
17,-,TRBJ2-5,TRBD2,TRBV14,CASSRVIGGGNQETQYF,TGTGCCAGCAGCCGGGTGATAGGCGGGGGGAACCAAGAGACCCAGTACTTC
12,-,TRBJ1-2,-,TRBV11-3,CASSYEGYGYTF,TGTGCCAGCAGTTACGAGGGTTATGGCTACACCTTC
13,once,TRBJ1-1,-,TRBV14,CASSQISESEAFF,TGTGCCAGCAGCCAAATCAGCGAATCTGAAGCTTTCTTT
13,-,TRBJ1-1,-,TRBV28,CASSLYKNTEAFF,TGTGCCAGCAGTTTATACAAAAACACTGAAGCTTTCTTT
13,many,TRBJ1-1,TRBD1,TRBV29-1,CSVAVQGATEAFF,TGCAGCGTTGCCGTACAGGGGGCCACTGAAGCTTTCTTT
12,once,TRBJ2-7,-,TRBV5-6,CASSLGAYEQYF,TGTGCCAGCAGCTTGGGGGCCTACGAGCAGTACTTC
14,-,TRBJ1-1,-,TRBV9,CASSVVSGDTEAFF,TGTGCCAGCAGCGTAGTGTCGGGGGACACTGAAGCTTTCTTT
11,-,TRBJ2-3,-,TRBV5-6,CASSFRDTQYF,TGTGCCAGCAGCTTCAGAGATACGCAGTATTTT
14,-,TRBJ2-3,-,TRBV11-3,CASSSAPSADTQYF,TGTGCCAGCAGCTCGGCCCCTAGCGCCGATACGCAGTATTTT
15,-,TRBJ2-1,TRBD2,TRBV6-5,CASVYSGGAYNEQFF,TGTGCCAGCGTTTATAGCGGGGGGGCCTACAATGAGCAGTTCTTC
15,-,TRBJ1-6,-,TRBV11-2,CASPEGVPYNSPLHF,TGTGCCAGCCCGGAGGGAGTCCCCTATAATTCACCCCTCCACTTT
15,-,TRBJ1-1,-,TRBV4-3,CASSQDRGWNTEAFF,TGCGCCAGCAGCCAAGATCGGGGGTGGAACACTGAAGCTTTCTTT
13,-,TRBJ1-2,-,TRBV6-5,CASSLDTNYGYTF,TGTGCCAGCAGTTTGGACACTAATTATGGCTACACCTTC
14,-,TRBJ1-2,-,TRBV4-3,CASSPRTDSYGYTF,TGCGCCAGCAGCCCCCGAACGGACTCCTATGGCTACACCTTC
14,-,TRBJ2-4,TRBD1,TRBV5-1,CASSQSTGSGIQYF,TGCGCCAGCAGCCAATCGACAGGGTCGGGCATTCAGTACTTC
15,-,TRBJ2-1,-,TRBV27,CASSLLGGVIHEQFF,TGTGCCAGCAGTTTACTTGGCGGGGTTATACATGAGCAGTTCTTC
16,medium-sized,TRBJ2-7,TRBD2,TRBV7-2,CASSWGGSAISYEQYF,TGTGCCAGCAGTTGGGGGGGGAGCGCCATCTCCTACGAGCAGTACTTC
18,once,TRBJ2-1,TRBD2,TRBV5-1,CASSFRLAGDFNYNEQFF,TGCGCCAGCAGCTTCAGGCTAGCGGGAGACTTTAACTACAATGAGCAGTTCTTC
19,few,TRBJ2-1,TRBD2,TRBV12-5,CASGLVKVNPSGGVNEQFF,TGTGCTAGTGGTTTGGTAAAGGTGAACCCTAGCGGGGGGGTCAATGAGCAGTTCTTC
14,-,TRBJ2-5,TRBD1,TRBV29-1,CSSFPGAGGETQYF,TGCAGCTCCTTCCCCGGGGCAGGGGGCGAGACCCAGTACTTC
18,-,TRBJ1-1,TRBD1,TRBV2,CASSPPDPGQDWNTEAFF,TGTGCCAGCAGTCCCCCAGACCCCGGACAGGATTGGAACACTGAAGCTTTCTTT
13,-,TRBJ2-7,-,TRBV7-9,CASSLGTLEEQYF,TGTGCCAGCAGCCTAGGGACTCTTGAGGAGCAGTACTTC
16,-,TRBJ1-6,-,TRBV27,CASSGHRDSYNSPLHF,TGTGCCAGCAGTGGTCACAGGGACTCCTATAATTCACCCCTCCACTTT
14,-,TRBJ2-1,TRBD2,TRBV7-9,CASTSGDVYNEQFF,TGTGCCTCCACTAGCGGGGACGTCTACAATGAGCAGTTCTTC
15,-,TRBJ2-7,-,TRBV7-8,CASSHSRDSEYEQYF,TGTGCCAGCAGCCACTCGCGGGACAGCGAATACGAGCAGTACTTC
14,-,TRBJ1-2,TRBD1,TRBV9,CASRELQGNYGYTF,TGTGCCAGCAGGGAATTACAGGGGAACTATGGCTACACCTTC
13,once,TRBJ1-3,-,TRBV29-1,CSVLTGSGNTIYF,TGCAGCGTTCTGACAGGCTCTGGAAACACCATATATTTT
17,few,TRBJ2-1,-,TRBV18,CASSPPSLGGDDNEQFF,TGTGCCAGCTCACCACCTTCGCTAGGGGGAGACGACAATGAGCAGTTCTTC
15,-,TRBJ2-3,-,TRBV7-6,CASSLAAEATDTQYF,TGTGCCAGCAGCTTAGCGGCTGAGGCCACAGATACGCAGTATTTT
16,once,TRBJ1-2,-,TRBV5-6,CASSLVDSLEANGYTF,TGTGCCAGCAGCTTGGTCGACAGCCTTGAAGCGAATGGCTACACCTTC
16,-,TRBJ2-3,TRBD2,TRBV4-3,CASSPRLAGVTDTQYF,TGCGCCAGCAGCCCTCGACTAGCGGGAGTCACAGATACGCAGTATTTT